Presented here are 13 T cell receptor beta chains from one specimen sequenced in a study of CD8+ T cells in alopecia areata. Sequencing relied on a cDNA template that was reverse transcribed from extracted RNA. Some clones are missing from TCRdb's copy, which holds only in-frame ones; the method was immunoSEQ multiplex PCR. The data contain approximately 140,000 clones, about 88% of them singletons. As to treatment: oral pan-JAK inhibitor, 5-10 mg twice daily. The source material was CD8+ T cells sorted from blood, sampled at week 4, from a patient treated with tofacitinib. These receptors came from a human donor with alopecia areata.

The chain employs TRBV5-1 and TRBJ2-6; D remains unclear. Trimming cost V 2 bases and J 0 bases, with 6 bases left between them. From germline, CDR1 is SGHRS and CDR2 YFSETQ. CDR3 length equals 15 residues. The CDR3 spells CASSLWDSGANVLTF. The CDR3 region has the DNA TGCGCCAGCAGCTTATGGGACTCTGGGGCCAACGTCCTGACTTTC.

The chain couples TRBV12-5 to TRBJ2-7; D is tentatively TRBD1 or TRBD2 (6 bases each). Trimming removed 5 bases from V and 7 bases from J, with 18 bases in between. There are 14 residues in the CDR3. Germline loops: CDR1 LGHNT, CDR2 FRNRAP. The CDR3 bases are TGTGCTAGTGGTGAGGGGGGAGGATGGAGGGAGCAGTACTTC. Its translation: CASGEGGGWREQYF.

This clone is a singleton in its sample. This chain connects TRBV27 to TRBJ1-2; 7 positions match TRBD1. The germline CDR1 and CDR2 sequences are MNHEY and SMNVEV (reference sequence). With V trimmed by 5 bases and J by 7 bases, 4 bases remained unmatched. CDR3 length: 12 amino acids. CDR3 sequence reads: CASSTGQVGYTF. The CDR3 nucleotides are TGTGCCAGCAGTACAGGACAGGTTGGCTACACCTTC.

This chain links TRBV29-1 with TRBJ2-3; 9 nucleotides line up with TRBD1. The ends lost 3 bases at V and 6 bases at J; junction bases unmatched: 13. The CDR3 sequence is 16 residues long. Germline values: CDR1 SQVTM, CDR2 ANQGSEA. CDR3 bases: TGCAGCGTTGATCGTAAGGGACAGGGCCTCAGGGATACGCAGTATTTT. This codes for CSVDRKGQGLRDTQYF.

This clone has only a few counts. The same CDR3 can be traced to other DNA sequences in this sample. The chain is built from TRBV7-9 and TRBJ2-7; the D gene is possibly TRBD2 (5 bases). The V end lost 8 bases, the J end lost 4 bases, and 9 bases lay between the germline ends. The CDR3 totals 11 residues. Germline CDR1 and CDR2: SEHNR and FQNEAQ (reference sequence). CDR3 residues: CASSPGYEQYF. As DNA, the CDR3 is TGTGCCAGCTCGCCGGGGTACGAGCAGTACTTC.

V usage is TRBV6-6 and J usage is TRBJ2-1; D perhaps matches TRBD2 (5 bases). Trimming cost V 0 bases and J 9 bases, with 9 bases left between them. This CDR3 comprises 13 residues. Germline values: CDR1 MNHNY, CDR2 SVGAGI (reference sequence). CDR3 nucleotide sequence: TGTGCCAGCAGTTACTCCTCTAGCCCTGAGCAGTTCTTC. Amino acids: CASSYSSSPEQFF.

The rearrangement uses TRBV7-9 and TRBJ2-7; 7 nucleotides agree with TRBD1. Germline lookup yields CDR1 SEHNR and CDR2 FQNEAQ (reference sequence). Trimming removed 2 bases from V and 5 bases from J; junction bases left unmatched: 3. The CDR3 extends over 13 amino acids. The DNA of the CDR3 is TGTGCCAGCAGCTTACTGACAGGGAACGAGCAGTACTTC. Amino acid sequence: CASSLLTGNEQYF.

This clone has a single count. The chain joins TRBV2 to TRBJ2-2; no clear D. This CDR3 is 15 amino acids long. Trimming pared 4 bases from V and 8 bases from J, leaving 17 bases between. The germline V gene has CDR1 SNHLY and CDR2 FYNNEI. Here the CDR3 DNA reads TGTGCCAGCAGTGCCACGGCCAGTCCGCTGGGGGAGCTGTTTTTT. It specifies CASSATASPLGELFF.

This clone was counted only a few times. The gene calls are TRBV19 and TRBJ2-1, with TRBD1 matching over 11 bases. This CDR3 comprises 15 residues. Germline trimming cut 5 bases from V and 9 bases from J; bases unmatched to any gene: 9. Germline loops: CDR1 LNHDA, CDR2 SQIVND (reference sequence). DNA for the CDR3: TGTGCCAGTAGTTTTCCGGGACAGGGGGTAGGTGAGCAGTTCTTC. Residues: CASSFPGQGVGEQFF.

The chain uses TRBV6-1 and TRBJ2-5, with D perhaps given as TRBD1 or TRBD2 (5 bases each). The V end lost 5 bases, the J end lost 2 bases, and 12 bases lay between the germline ends. CDR3 size: 14 residues. Per germline, CDR1 MNHNS and CDR2 SASEGT. CDR3 DNA sequence: TGTGCCAGCAGTTTAATGGGGGATCAAGAGACCCAGTACTTC. Protein: CASSLMGDQETQYF.

CDR3 region: CASRDRGKDTQYF. The CDR3 nucleotides read TGTGCCAGTAGGGACAGGGGGAAAGATACGCAGTATTTT. The V gene is TRBV6-1, the J gene TRBJ2-3; TRBD1 matches at 11 bases. The CDR3 contains 13 residues. The J segment lost 5 bases and the V segment lost 9 bases, leaving 4 bases of the junction unmatched. CDR1 is MNHNS, CDR2 SASEGT, per germline.

J is TRBJ2-1 and V is TRBV28; 7 bases are shared with TRBD2. The CDR3 length is 17 residues. Germline V gene sequence: CDR1 MDHEN, CDR2 SYDVKM. V was clipped by 6 bases and J by 0 bases; unmatched bases: 11. The CDR3 reads CASSSDLLANSYNEQFF. CDR3 coding DNA: TGTGCCAGCAGCTCGGATTTACTAGCGAACTCCTACAATGAGCAGTTCTTC.

As regards this clone: A far larger clone is off by one base, so a read error is likely. The chain carries TRBV5-5 and TRBJ2-1; no clear D gene. The CDR3 loop spans 10 amino acids. V was pared by 2 bases and J by 6 bases, with 0 bases between. CDR1 and CDR2 (germline): SGHKS, YYEKEE (reference sequence). The DNA of the CDR3 is TGTGCCAGCAGCTTCAATGAGCAGTTCTTC. Translation gives CASSFNEQFF. Full variable domain (outside the CDR3, taken from reference TRBV5-5 and TRBJ2-1): DAGVTQSPTHLIKTRGQQVTLRCSPISGHKSVSWYQQVLGQGPQFIFQYYEKEERGRGNFPDRFSARQFPNYSSELNVNALLLGDSALYLCASSFNEQFFGPGTRLTVL.